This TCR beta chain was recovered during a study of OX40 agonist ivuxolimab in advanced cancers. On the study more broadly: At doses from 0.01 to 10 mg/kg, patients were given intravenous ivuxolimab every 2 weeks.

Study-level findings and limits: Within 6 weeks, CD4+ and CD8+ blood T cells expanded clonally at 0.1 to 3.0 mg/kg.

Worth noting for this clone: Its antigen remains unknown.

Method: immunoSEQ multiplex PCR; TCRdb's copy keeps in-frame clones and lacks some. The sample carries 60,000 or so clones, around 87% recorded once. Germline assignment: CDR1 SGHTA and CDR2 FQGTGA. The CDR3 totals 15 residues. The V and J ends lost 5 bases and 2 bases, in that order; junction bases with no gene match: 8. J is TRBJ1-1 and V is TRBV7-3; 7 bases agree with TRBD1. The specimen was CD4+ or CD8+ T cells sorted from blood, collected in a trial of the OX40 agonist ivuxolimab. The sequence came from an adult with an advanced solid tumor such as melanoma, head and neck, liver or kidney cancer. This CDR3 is CASSLRQGINTEAFF. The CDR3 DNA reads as TGTGCCAGCAGCCTCCGACAGGGTATAAACACTGAAGCTTTCTTT.